This T cell receptor (beta chain) was documented in a study of blood T cell repertoires in COVID-19. About the study: Samples representing acute and convalescent COVID-19 were sourced from the United States, Italy and Spain. T cells, B-cell-depleted T cells, or PBMCs provided the cDNA or gDNA that served as material.

Sequencing was performed with immunoSEQ multiplex PCR; in TCRdb, only in-frame clones are kept and a portion is missing. This table holds just under 150,000 clones, around 90% found once. V lost 0 bases and J lost 5, with 11 bases in between. This CDR3 is 14 amino acids long. Germline-derived CDR1 and CDR2 are SGHAT and FQDESV (reference sequence). The receptor was derived from a woman aged 45-65 years with acute or convalescent COVID-19. Sequencing was carried out using peripheral blood. The chain uses TRBV11-1 and TRBJ2-7, with D perhaps matching TRBD2 (5 bases). CDR3 nucleotides: TGTGCCAGCAGCTTAGCGGACGGAGGCGACGAGCAGTACTTC. It is translated as CASSLADGGDEQYF.